This T cell receptor (beta chain) was recorded in a study of response to subunit inactivated influenza vaccine. Findings of the study overall: T cells newly recruited by each seasonal influenza vaccination are few, the authors suggested.

This clonotype was detected ten times or more. Its specificity is unknown. TCRdb re-called the RT-PCR reads through MiXCR, storing one row per CDR3 protein. The sample lists more than 550,000 distinct CDR3 sequences, 12% occurring once. Sequenced material: PBMCs from blood, taken on the day of vaccination. The TCR comes from a man aged 50-59 years who received an inactivated influenza vaccine.

Here the CDR3 reads CATSDPGTGNTGELFF. CDR3 in DNA: TGTGCCACCAGTGATCCGGGGACCGGGAACACCGGGGAGCTGTTTTTT. V gene TRBV24-1 combines with J gene TRBJ2-2; D possibly matches TRBD1 or TRBD2 (5 bases each). CDR3 size: 16 residues. Germline loops: CDR1 KGHDR, CDR2 SFDVKD. V lost 3 bases, J lost 1 base, and 11 bases lay in between.